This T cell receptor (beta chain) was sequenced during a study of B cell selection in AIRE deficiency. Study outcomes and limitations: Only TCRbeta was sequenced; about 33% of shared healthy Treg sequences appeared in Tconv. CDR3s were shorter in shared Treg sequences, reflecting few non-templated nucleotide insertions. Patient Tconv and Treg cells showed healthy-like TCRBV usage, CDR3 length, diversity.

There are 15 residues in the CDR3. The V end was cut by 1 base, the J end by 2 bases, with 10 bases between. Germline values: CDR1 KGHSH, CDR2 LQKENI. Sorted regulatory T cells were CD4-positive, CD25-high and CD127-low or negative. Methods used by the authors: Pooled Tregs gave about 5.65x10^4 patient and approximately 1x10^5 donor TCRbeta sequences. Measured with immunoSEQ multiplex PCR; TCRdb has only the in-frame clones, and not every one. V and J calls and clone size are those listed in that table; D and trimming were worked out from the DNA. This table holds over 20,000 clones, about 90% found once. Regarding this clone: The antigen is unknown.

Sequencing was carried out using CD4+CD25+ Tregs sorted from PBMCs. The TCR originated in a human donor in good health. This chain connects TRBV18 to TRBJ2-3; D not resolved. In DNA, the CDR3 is TGTGCCAGCTCACCACTCGGTGGCGCCACAGATACGCAGTATTTT. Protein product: CASSPLGGATDTQYF.